This TCR beta chain originates from a study of T-cell memory formation after mild COVID-19. Using its own MiXCR run on the 5' RACE reads, TCRdb lists one record per CDR3 protein. The sample lists under 600,000 distinct CDR3 sequences, about 20% occurring once. V shed 4 bases and J shed 2 bases, with 12 bases lying between them. CDR1 is SGHRS and CDR2 is YFSETQ in the germline V gene. CDR3 size: 14 residues. Study-level findings and limits: Among clones contracting day 15 to 85, CD4/CD8 was balanced, whereas later expanders leaned CD4+. Certain responding clones were present in pre-infection memory, suggesting participation of cross-reactive memory. CM and EM subsets held most contracting CD4+ clones; EMRA held CD8+ ones.

This clonotype was counted only a few times. As yet, its antigen is unknown. This sequence originates from an adult woman who had mild COVID-19 (a few samples of this study predate the infection). Cell type and time point are not known. The chain joins TRBV5-1 to TRBJ1-1; D possibly corresponds to TRBD1 (5 bases). Source material: PBMCs or a T cell subset sorted from them (not recorded which). The CDR3 spells CASSQGPRNTEAFF. The CDR3 DNA is TGCGCCAGCAGCCAGGGACCGAGAAACACTGAAGCTTTCTTT.